The T cell receptor beta chain under discussion was sequenced for a study of T cell changes during pregnancy in multiple sclerosis. Germline values: CDR1 SGHDN, CDR2 FVKESK. Trimming left V 1 base short and J 5 bases short, with 8 bases between. This CDR3 is 13 amino acids long. Here immunoSEQ multiplex PCR was the method, and the copy in TCRdb shows in-frame clones only, minus some. This table has about 57,000 clones, around 90% appearing once. The source material was CD4+ T cells from peripheral blood mononuclear cells, sampled before pregnancy. This TCR was sampled from a female donor with multiple sclerosis, enrolled in a pregnancy study. This chain links TRBV14 with TRBJ2-5; D is unresolved. The CDR3 sequence: CASSQVARETQYF. The DNA of the CDR3 is TGTGCCAGCAGCCAAGTGGCGCGGGAGACCCAGTACTTC.